Below are 20 T cell receptor beta chains sequenced from a single sample in a study of shared clonotypes between healthy human individuals. Repertoires were generated with immunoSEQ multiplex PCR, while TCRdb's copy carries only in-frame clones and drops some. The data hold about 330,000 clones, with about 74% observed a single time. The source material was memory CD4+ T cells sorted from blood. Specified subset: CD45RA-negative fraction. The receptors derive from a man aged 30 to 45 in good health.

This chain uses TRBV13 with TRBJ2-7; 8 bases are a match to TRBD1. There are 17 residues in the CDR3. V lost 2 bases to trimming and J lost 2 bases; unmatched junction nucleotides: 11. Germline assignment: CDR1 PRHDT and CDR2 FYEKMQ (reference sequence). CDR3 amino acids: CASSLRPAGQGTYEQYF. The DNA for the CDR3 is TGTGCCAGCAGCTTACGCCCCGCCGGACAGGGTACCTACGAGCAGTACTTC. Filled out from reference TRBV13 and TRBJ2-7, the complete variable domain reads AAGVIQSPRHLIKEKRETATLKCYPIPRHDTVYWYQQGPGQDPQFLISFYEKMQSDKGSIPDRFSAQQFSDYHSELNMSSLELGDSALYFCASSLRPAGQGTYEQYFGPGTRLTVT.

This clone has more than one count but fewer than ten. J is TRBJ2-1 and V is TRBV28, with D possibly being TRBD1 or TRBD2 (5 bases each). Germline-derived CDR1 and CDR2 are MDHEN and SYDVKM. This CDR3 comprises 13 residues. V lost 8 bases, J lost 7 bases, and 15 bases lay in between. As DNA, the CDR3 is TGTGCCAGCTATAGGGGAGCCTCGAATGAGCAGTTCTTC. Translation gives CASYRGASNEQFF.

The chain uses TRBV29-1 and TRBJ1-1, with 7 nucleotides matching TRBD1. V lost 7 bases, J lost 1 base, and 9 bases stayed unmatched. CDR3 length: 14 residues. Germline loops: CDR1 SQVTM, CDR2 ANQGSEA. CDR3 in amino acids: CSATVGQQNTEAFF. The CDR3 nucleotides are TGCAGCGCGACTGTGGGACAGCAGAACACTGAAGCTTTCTTT.

This clone was counted only a few times. This chain uses TRBV19 with TRBJ1-5; D may be TRBD1 (6 bases). The ends were cut back, 4 bases at V and 0 bases at J, with 13 bases in the middle. The CDR3 has 16 amino acids. The germline gives CDR1 LNHDA, CDR2 SQIVND (reference sequence). The CDR3 loop is CASSTTGPYSNQPQHF. CDR3 bases: TGTGCCAGTAGTACGACAGGACCATATAGCAATCAGCCCCAGCATTTT.

V gene TRBV30 combines with J gene TRBJ1-4, with D hard to call. This CDR3 region has 13 residues. Germline assignment: CDR1 GTSNPN and CDR2 SVGIG (reference sequence). V gave up 3 bases and J gave up 6 bases, with 11 bases separating them. CDR3 protein: CAWSGGNHEKLFF. CDR3 coding DNA: TGTGCCTGGAGCGGCGGAAACCATGAAAAACTGTTTTTT.

The chain has TRBV11-1 and TRBJ2-5, with a weak D call TRBD2 (5 bases). V gave up 3 bases and J gave up 11 bases, with 19 bases separating them. Germline assignment: CDR1 SGHAT and CDR2 FQDESV (reference sequence). This CDR3 is 14 amino acids long. CDR3 sequence (DNA): TGTGCCAGCAGCTTCAAGATGCGAGACGGCGGGCAGTACTTC. Its translation is CASSFKMRDGGQYF.

V usage is TRBV27 and J usage is TRBJ2-1; 7 bases line up with TRBD2. Looked up from germline, CDR1 is MNHEY and CDR2 is SMNVEV (reference sequence). This CDR3 spans 13 amino acids. The J segment lost 3 bases and the V segment lost 6 bases, leaving 2 bases of the junction unmatched. The CDR3 nucleotides are TGTGCCAGCAGCTGGGACTACTACAATGAGCAGTTCTTC. This encodes CASSWDYYNEQFF.

J is TRBJ2-1 and V is TRBV7-8; 7 nucleotides match TRBD2. This CDR3 has 17 residues. Germline values: CDR1 SGHVS, CDR2 FQNEAQ. J lost 6 bases, V lost 2 bases, and 13 bases had no gene match. This CDR3 is CASSLPPRLAGLNEQFF. The CDR3, as DNA: TGTGCCAGCAGCTTACCCCCTAGACTAGCAGGGCTCAATGAGCAGTTCTTC.

The J gene is TRBJ2-7, the V gene TRBV6-5, with a possible D match to TRBD1 (6 bases). The CDR3 totals 14 residues. V was shortened by 2 bases and J by 2 bases, with 10 bases between the two germline ends. CDR1 is MNHEY, CDR2 SVGAGI, per germline. The CDR3 loop is CASSYVGATYEQYF. CDR3 nucleotides: TGTGCCAGCAGTTACGTGGGGGCCACCTACGAGCAGTACTTC.

The chain joins TRBV5-1 to TRBJ2-1; TRBD2 aligns across 11 bases. The CDR3 has 16 amino acids. Per the germline V gene, CDR1 is SGHRS and CDR2 is YFSETQ. Trimming removed 1 base from V and 2 bases from J; junction bases left unmatched: 2. In nucleotides, the CDR3 is TGCGCCAGCAGCTTGACTAGCGGGGGTCCCTACAATGAGCAGTTCTTC. Its protein product is CASSLTSGGPYNEQFF.

This sequence joins TRBV5-4 and TRBJ2-5, with 8 nucleotides matching TRBD2. The ends lost 3 bases at V and 1 base at J; junction bases unmatched: 5. Germline CDR1 and CDR2: SGHNT and YYREEE (reference sequence). There are 15 residues in the CDR3. The CDR3 sequence: CASSSLAETQETQYF. The CDR3 DNA reads as TGTGCCAGCAGCTCACTAGCGGAGACCCAAGAGACCCAGTACTTC.

CDR3 DNA: TGTGCCAGCGTGGACAGGGGGCGAAATGAGCAGTTCTTC. Its translation: CASVDRGRNEQFF. V usage is TRBV2 and J usage is TRBJ2-1; 11 nucleotides align to TRBD1. The germline V gene encodes CDR1 SNHLY and CDR2 FYNNEI. CDR3 length: 13 amino acids. V lost 8 bases and J lost 7; bases outside the gene matches: 4.

This chain joins TRBV10-3 and TRBJ2-1; TRBD2 matches 12 bases. This CDR3 region has 16 residues. From germline, CDR1 is ENHRY and CDR2 SYGVKD. V shed 4 bases, J shed 2 bases, and the junction held 3 bases outside the gene matches. As DNA, the CDR3 is TGTGCCATCAGTGGACTAGCGGGAGTGACCTACAATGAGCAGTTCTTC. It codes for CAISGLAGVTYNEQFF.

The chain combines TRBV6-5 with TRBJ2-5; 8 positions agree with TRBD1. The germline V gene has CDR1 MNHEY and CDR2 SVGAGI. V gave up 5 bases and J gave up 5 bases; unmatched junction bases: 10. CDR3 length: 15 residues. DNA for the CDR3: TGTGCCAGCAGTAGCAGGGGGCGCGTGGGGGAGACCCAGTACTTC. Translating it yields CASSSRGRVGETQYF.

The J gene is TRBJ2-3, the V gene TRBV9; no definite D call. The CDR3 totals 14 residues. Germline V gene sequence: CDR1 SGDLS, CDR2 YYNGEE. The V end lost 0 bases, the J end lost 4 bases, and 9 bases lay between the germline ends. CDR3 protein: CASSVDRFSDTQYF. The CDR3 DNA follows: TGTGCCAGCAGCGTAGACAGATTCTCAGATACGCAGTATTTT. The whole variable domain, filled in from reference TRBV9 and TRBJ2-3, reads DSGVTQTPKHLITATGQRVTLRCSPRSGDLSVYWYQQSLDQGLQFLIQYYNGEERAKGNILERFSAQQFPDLHSELNLSSLELGDSALYFCASSVDRFSDTQYFGPGTRLTVL.

The chain carries TRBV5-1 and TRBJ1-1, with D uncertain. The V gene lost 4 bases and the J gene lost 1 base, with 8 bases spanning the gap. The CDR3 extends over 13 amino acids. Germline V gives CDR1 SGHRS, CDR2 YFSETQ. In DNA, the CDR3 is TGCGCCAGCAGCGGACCGGGGAACACTGAAGCTTTCTTT. Translation gives CASSGPGNTEAFF.

The chain couples TRBV5-4 to TRBJ1-2, with D possibly being TRBD1 (5 bases). Deletions cut 7 bases from V and 4 bases from J, with 17 bases between. Germline V lookup: CDR1 SGHNT, CDR2 YYREEE (reference sequence). There are 14 residues in the CDR3. The CDR3 region is CASGGYGASYGYTF. The CDR3 DNA sequence: TGTGCCAGCGGTGGGTACGGGGCCTCCTATGGCTACACCTTC.

CDR3 DNA: TGTGCCAGCAGCTTGGAGACCCTCCGGGGAAAGACCCAGTACTTC. Protein sequence: CASSLETLRGKTQYF. The rearrangement links TRBV5-6 to TRBJ2-5, with D perhaps matching TRBD2 (5 bases). Germline values: CDR1 SGHDT, CDR2 YYEEEE. Trimming cost V 0 bases and J 6 bases, with 15 bases left between them. The CDR3 length is 15 residues.

This clone was detected a few times. The gene calls are TRBV4-3 and TRBJ2-7; 12 positions agree with TRBD2. Germline loops: CDR1 LGHNA, CDR2 YSLEER. CDR3 size: 15 residues. The ends lost 3 bases at V and 4 bases at J; junction bases unmatched: 4. The CDR3 spells CASSHGLAGPYEQYF. The CDR3 DNA sequence: TGCGCCAGCAGCCACGGACTAGCGGGACCTTACGAGCAGTACTTC.

This sequence joins TRBV5-1 and TRBJ2-5; 13 bases align to TRBD2. This CDR3 is built from 18 residues. V dropped 6 bases and J dropped 4; count of bases not matched to a gene: 15. In germline, CDR1 is SGHRS, CDR2 YFSETQ. DNA for the CDR3: TGCGCCAGCACCTGGGGGACTAGCGGGAATAGGGGGCGAGAGACCCAGTACTTC. This sequence encodes CASTWGTSGNRGRETQYF.